This TCR beta chain was identified during a study of blood T cell repertoires in COVID-19. Overall study: COVID-19 samples from acute and convalescent phases originated in the United States, Italy and Spain.

The CDR3 runs 13 residues. CDR1 and CDR2 (germline): SNHLY, FYNNEI. Profiled with immunoSEQ multiplex PCR; TCRdb holds only in-frame clones, not every one. The sample yields 210,000 or so clones, just over 85% seen once. This clonotype was sampled from a man aged 50 to 60 with acute or convalescent COVID-19. Sequencing was carried out using peripheral blood. The J gene is TRBJ1-1, the V gene TRBV2; no reliable D call. CDR3 DNA: TGTGCTAGGGAAGGACTCAGAGGGACTGAAGCTTTCTTT. Translated: CAREGLRGTEAFF.